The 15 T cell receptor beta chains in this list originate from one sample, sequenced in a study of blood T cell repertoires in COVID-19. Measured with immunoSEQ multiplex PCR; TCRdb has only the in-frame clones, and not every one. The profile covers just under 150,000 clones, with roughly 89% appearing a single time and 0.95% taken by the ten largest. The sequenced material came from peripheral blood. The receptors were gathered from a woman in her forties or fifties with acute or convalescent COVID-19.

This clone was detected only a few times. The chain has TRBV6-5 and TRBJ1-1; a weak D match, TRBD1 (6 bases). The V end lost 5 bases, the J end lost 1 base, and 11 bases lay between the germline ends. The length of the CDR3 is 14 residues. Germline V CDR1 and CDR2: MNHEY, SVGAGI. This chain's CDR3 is CASSPRTANTEAFF. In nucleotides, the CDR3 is TGTGCCAGCAGTCCTCGGACAGCGAACACTGAAGCTTTCTTT.

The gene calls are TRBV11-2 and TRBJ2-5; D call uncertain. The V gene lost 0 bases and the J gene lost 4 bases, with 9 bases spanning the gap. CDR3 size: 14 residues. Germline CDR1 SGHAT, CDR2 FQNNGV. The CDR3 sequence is CASSLDSLGETQYF. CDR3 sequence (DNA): TGTGCCAGCAGCTTAGATAGCCTAGGAGAGACCCAGTACTTC.

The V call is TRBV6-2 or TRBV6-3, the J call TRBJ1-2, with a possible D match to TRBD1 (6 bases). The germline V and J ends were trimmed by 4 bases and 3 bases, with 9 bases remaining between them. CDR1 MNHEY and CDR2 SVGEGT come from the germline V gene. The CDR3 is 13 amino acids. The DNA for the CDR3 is TGTGCCAGCAGTTTTACAGGGCACTATGGCTACACCTTC. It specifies CASSFTGHYGYTF.

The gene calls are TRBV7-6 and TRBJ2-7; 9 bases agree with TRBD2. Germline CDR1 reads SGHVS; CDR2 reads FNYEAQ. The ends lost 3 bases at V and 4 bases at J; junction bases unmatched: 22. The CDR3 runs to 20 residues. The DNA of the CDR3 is TGTGCCAGCAGCTTCAAGCCGATGGACAGTAGCGGGAGCGCAATTTACGAGCAGTACTTC. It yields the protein CASSFKPMDSSGSAIYEQYF. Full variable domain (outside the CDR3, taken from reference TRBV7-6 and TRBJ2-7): GAGVSQSPRYKVTKRGQDVALRCDPISGHVSLYWYRQALGQGPEFLTYFNYEAQQDKSGLPNDRFSAERPEGSISTLTIQRTEQRDSAMYRCASSFKPMDSSGSAIYEQYFGPGTRLTVT.

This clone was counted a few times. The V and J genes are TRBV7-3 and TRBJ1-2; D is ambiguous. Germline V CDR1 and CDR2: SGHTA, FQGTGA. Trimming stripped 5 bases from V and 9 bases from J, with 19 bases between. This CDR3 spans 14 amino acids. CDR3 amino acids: CASSPSGLPSSYTF. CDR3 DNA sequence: TGTGCCAGCAGCCCCTCTGGGCTACCGTCGAGCTACACCTTC.

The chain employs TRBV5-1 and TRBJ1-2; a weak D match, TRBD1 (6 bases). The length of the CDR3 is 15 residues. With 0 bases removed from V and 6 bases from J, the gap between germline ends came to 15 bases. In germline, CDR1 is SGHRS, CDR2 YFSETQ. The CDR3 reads CASSLAGNREDGYTF. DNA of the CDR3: TGCGCCAGCAGCTTGGCCGGTAACAGGGAAGATGGCTACACCTTC.

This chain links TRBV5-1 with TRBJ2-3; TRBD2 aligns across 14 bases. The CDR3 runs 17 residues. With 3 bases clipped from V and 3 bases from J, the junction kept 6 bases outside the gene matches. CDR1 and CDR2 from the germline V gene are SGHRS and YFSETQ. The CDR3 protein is CASSSGTSGSKTDTQYF. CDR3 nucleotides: TGCGCCAGCAGCTCCGGGACTAGCGGGAGTAAGACAGATACGCAGTATTTT.

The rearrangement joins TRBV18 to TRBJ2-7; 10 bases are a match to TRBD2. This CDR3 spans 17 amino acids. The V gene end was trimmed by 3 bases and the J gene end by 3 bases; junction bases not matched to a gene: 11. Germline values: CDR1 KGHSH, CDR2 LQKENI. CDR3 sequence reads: CASSPGLASLWNYEQYF. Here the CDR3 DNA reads TGTGCCAGCTCACCGGGACTAGCGAGTCTGTGGAACTACGAGCAGTACTTC.

The CDR3 nucleotides read TGTGCCAGCAGTGAAACCCTAGCGGGCCTTAATGAGCAGTTCTTC. Its translation: CASSETLAGLNEQFF. V gene TRBV25-1 combines with J gene TRBJ2-1; TRBD2 matches at 8 bases. This CDR3 contains 15 residues. V shed 2 bases, J shed 7 bases, and the junction held 7 bases outside the gene matches. CDR1 is MGHDK, CDR2 SYGVNS, per germline.

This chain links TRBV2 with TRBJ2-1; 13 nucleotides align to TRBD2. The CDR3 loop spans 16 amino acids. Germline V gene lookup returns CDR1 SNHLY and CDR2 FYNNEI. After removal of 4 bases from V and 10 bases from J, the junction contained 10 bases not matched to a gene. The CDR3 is CASSAPTSGGAWEQFF. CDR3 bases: TGTGCCAGCAGTGCTCCAACTAGCGGGGGGGCCTGGGAGCAGTTCTTC.

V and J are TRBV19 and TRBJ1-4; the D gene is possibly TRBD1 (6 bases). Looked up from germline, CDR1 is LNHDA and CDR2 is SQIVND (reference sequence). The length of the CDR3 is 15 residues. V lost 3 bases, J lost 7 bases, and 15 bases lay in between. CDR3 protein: CASSIPWGPFEKLFF. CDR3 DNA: TGTGCCAGTAGTATTCCGTGGGGGCCATTTGAAAAACTGTTTTTT.

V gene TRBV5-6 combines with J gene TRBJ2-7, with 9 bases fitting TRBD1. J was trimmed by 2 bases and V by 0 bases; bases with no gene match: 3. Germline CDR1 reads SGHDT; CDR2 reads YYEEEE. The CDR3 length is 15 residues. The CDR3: CASSLVRTGAYEQYF. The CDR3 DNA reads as TGTGCCAGCAGCTTGGTTCGGACAGGGGCCTACGAGCAGTACTTC.

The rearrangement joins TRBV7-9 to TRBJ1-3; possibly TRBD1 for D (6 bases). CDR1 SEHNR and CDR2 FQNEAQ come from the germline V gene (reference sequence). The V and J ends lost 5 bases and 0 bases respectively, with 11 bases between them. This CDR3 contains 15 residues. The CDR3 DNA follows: TGTGCCAGCAGCCAAGACAGGCTCTCTGGAAACACCATATATTTT. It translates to CASSQDRLSGNTIYF.

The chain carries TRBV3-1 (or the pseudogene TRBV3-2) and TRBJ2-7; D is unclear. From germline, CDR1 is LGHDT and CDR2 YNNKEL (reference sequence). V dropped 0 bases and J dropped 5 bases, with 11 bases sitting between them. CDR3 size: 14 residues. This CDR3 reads CASSQDLTRNEQYF. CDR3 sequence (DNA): TGTGCCAGCAGCCAAGATCTTACGAGGAACGAGCAGTACTTC.

The CDR3 sequence is CASGTISRGEKLFF. The CDR3 nucleotides read TGTGCCAGTGGAACTATTTCCCGGGGTGAAAAACTGTTTTTT. This chain connects TRBV6-5 to TRBJ1-4; the D is unclear. CDR1 and CDR2 (germline): MNHEY, SVGAGI. With 9 bases removed from V and 7 bases from J, the gap between germline ends came to 18 bases. This CDR3 is built from 14 residues.